This TCR beta chain appears in the sequencing data of a study of shared clonotypes between healthy human individuals. Sequenced by immunoSEQ multiplex PCR; TCRdb stores in-frame clones only, minus some. The sample has roughly 500,000 clones, about 84% seen once; the top ten hold roughly 12%. Looked up from germline, CDR1 is MNHEY and CDR2 is SMNVEV (reference sequence). The CDR3 has 17 amino acids. Trimming cost V 6 bases and J 0 bases; bases outside gene matches: 8. For this clone: The target antigen is unknown.

Study-level results: Clonotype sharing among donors was thought likely to change with sequencing depth.

Genomic DNA for unsorted samples was obtained from approximately 100 million PBMCs. The sample consisted of PBMCs. The receptor's source is a woman in her thirties or forties in good health. Some clones in this sample may be carry-over from other donors' samples. This sequence joins TRBV27 and TRBJ1-4; 9 bases match TRBD1. The DNA for the CDR3 is TGTGCCAGCAGGCCACAGGGGGCGGATGCAACTAATGAAAAACTGTTTTTT. Its translation: CASRPQGADATNEKLFF.